This TCR beta chain was recorded in a study of beta chain features in type 1 diabetes. The CDR3 runs 13 residues. V was pared by 0 bases and J by 4 bases, with 7 bases between. Germline values: CDR1 MNHNY, CDR2 SVGAGI (reference sequence). This clone was counted between two and nine times. Antigen unknown. General study points: Sampled from patients, naive, central memory and Treg TCRB repertoires appeared more similar than those sampled from healthy donors.

As every portion of the isolated RNA was reverse transcribed, the sequencing read expressed TCRB transcripts. Profiling relied on immunoSEQ multiplex PCR, and the TCRdb table lists in-frame clones only, not all of them. The sample includes fewer than 250,000 clones, around 10% of them seen just once. This sequence joins TRBV6-6 and TRBJ2-7; tentative D call: TRBD2 (6 bases). The sequence was collected from a young woman in good health. The material sequenced was naive CD4+ T cells from blood. DNA for the CDR3: TGTGCCAGCAGTTACTCGCGGGATTACGAGCAGTACTTC. Protein sequence: CASSYSRDYEQYF.